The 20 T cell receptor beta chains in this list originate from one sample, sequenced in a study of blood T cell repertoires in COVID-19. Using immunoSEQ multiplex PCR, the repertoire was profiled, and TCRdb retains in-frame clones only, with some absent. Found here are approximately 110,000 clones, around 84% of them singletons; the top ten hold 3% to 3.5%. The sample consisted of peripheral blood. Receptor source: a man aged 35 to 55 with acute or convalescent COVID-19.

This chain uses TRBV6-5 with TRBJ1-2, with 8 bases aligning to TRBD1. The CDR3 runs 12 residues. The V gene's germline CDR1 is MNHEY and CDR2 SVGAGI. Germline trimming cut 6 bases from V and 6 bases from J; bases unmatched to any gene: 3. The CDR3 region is CASRQGANGYTF. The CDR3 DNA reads TGTGCCAGCAGGCAGGGGGCGAATGGCTACACCTTC.

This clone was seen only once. The CDR3 spells CASSGRPGQGSYEQYF. CDR3 in DNA: TGCGCCAGCAGCGGGCGCCCGGGACAGGGGTCCTACGAGCAGTACTTC. This sequence joins TRBV4-1 and TRBJ2-7; 10 bases line up with TRBD1. The CDR3 sequence is 16 residues long. Germline assignment: CDR1 MGHRA and CDR2 YSYEKL. The V gene end was trimmed by 5 bases and the J gene end by 1 base; junction bases not matched to a gene: 8.

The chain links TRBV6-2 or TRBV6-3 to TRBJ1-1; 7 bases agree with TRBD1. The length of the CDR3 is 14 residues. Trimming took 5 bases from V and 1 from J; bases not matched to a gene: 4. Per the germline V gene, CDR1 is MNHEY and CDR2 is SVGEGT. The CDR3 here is CASSLDRANTEAFF. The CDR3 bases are TGTGCCAGCAGTCTCGACAGGGCGAACACTGAAGCTTTCTTT.

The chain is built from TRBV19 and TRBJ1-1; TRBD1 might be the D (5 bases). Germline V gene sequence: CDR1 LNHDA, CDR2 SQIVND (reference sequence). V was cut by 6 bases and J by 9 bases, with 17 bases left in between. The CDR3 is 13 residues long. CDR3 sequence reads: CASSRRDDRQAFF. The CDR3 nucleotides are TGTGCCAGTAGCCGGCGGGACGATCGGCAAGCTTTCTTT.

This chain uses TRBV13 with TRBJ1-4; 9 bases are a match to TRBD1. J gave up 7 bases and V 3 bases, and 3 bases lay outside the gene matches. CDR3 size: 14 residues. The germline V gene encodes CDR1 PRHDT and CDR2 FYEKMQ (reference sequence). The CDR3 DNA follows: TGTGCCAGCAGCTTGGGACAGGGTGGTGAAAAACTGTTTTTT. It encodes CASSLGQGGEKLFF.

In DNA form, the CDR3 reads TGTGCTAGTGGTTTGGTACTCGGGAGCACCGGGGAGCTGTTTTTT. Residues: CASGLVLGSTGELFF. This chain links TRBV12-5 with TRBJ2-2; possible D gene TRBD2, 6 bases. Germline CDR1 reads LGHNT; CDR2 reads FRNRAP. Trimming took off 0 bases at V and 4 bases at J, with 9 bases between the two ends. CDR3 length: 15 residues. Variable domain in full (rest from reference TRBV12-5 and TRBJ2-2): DARVTQTPRHKVTEMGQEVTMRCQPILGHNTVFWYRQTMMQGLELLAYFRNRAPLDDSGMPKDRFSAEMPDATLATLKIQPSEPRDSAVYFCASGLVLGSTGELFFGEGSRLTVL.

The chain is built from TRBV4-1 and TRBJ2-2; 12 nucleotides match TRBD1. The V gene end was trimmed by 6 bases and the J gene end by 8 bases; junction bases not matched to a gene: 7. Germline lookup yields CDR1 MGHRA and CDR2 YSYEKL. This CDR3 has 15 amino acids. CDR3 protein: CASSRGQGAQGELFF. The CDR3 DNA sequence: TGCGCCAGCAGTAGGGGACAGGGGGCTCAGGGGGAGCTGTTTTTT.

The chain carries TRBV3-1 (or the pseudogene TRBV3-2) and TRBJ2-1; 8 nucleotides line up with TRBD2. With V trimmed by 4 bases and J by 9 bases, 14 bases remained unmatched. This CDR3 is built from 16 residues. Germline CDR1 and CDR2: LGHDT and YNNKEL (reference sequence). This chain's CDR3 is CASSPSGGIAAVEQFF. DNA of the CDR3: TGTGCCAGCAGCCCCTCGGGGGGGATAGCGGCGGTTGAGCAGTTCTTC.

The CDR3 spells CAWRLSYNSPLHF. CDR3 bases: TGTGCCTGGAGACTATCCTATAATTCACCCCTCCACTTT. The chain has TRBV30 and TRBJ1-6; D remains ambiguous. Germline CDR1 GTSNPN, CDR2 SVGIG (reference sequence). The CDR3 is 13 residues long. V lost 3 bases and J 1 base, leaving 4 bases between the germline ends.

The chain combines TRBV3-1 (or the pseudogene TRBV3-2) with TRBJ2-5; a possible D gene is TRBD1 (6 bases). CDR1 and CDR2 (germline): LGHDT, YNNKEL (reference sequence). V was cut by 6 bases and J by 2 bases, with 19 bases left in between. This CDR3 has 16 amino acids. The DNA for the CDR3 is TGTGCCAGCAGTCTAGGGACAAGCCCTTTACAAGAGACCCAGTACTTC. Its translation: CASSLGTSPLQETQYF.

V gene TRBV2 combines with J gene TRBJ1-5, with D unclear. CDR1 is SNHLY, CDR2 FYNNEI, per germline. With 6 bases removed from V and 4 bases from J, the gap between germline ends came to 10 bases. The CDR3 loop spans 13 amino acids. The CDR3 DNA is TGTGCCAGCAGCGGGAACGCAAATCAGCCCCAGCATTTT. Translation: CASSGNANQPQHF.

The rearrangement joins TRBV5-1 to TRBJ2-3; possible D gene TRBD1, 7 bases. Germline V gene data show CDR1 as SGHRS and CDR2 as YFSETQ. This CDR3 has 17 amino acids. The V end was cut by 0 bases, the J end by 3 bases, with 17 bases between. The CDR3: CASSLAGQGGLTDTQYF. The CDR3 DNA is TGCGCCAGCAGCTTGGCCGGGCAGGGGGGCTTGACAGATACGCAGTATTTT.

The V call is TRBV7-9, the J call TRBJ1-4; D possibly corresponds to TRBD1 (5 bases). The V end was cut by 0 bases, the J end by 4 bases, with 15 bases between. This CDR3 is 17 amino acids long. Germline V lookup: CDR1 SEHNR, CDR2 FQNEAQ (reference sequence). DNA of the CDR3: TGTGCCAGCAGCTTAGCGGTCGGGGGACTTGATAATGAAAAACTGTTTTTT. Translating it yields CASSLAVGGLDNEKLFF. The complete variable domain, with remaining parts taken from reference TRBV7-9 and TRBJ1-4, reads DTGVSQNPRHKITKRGQNVTFRCDPISEHNRLYWYRQTLGQGPEFLTYFQNEAQLEKSRLLSDRFSAERPKGSFSTLEIQRTEQGDSAMYLCASSLAVGGLDNEKLFFGSGTQLSVL.

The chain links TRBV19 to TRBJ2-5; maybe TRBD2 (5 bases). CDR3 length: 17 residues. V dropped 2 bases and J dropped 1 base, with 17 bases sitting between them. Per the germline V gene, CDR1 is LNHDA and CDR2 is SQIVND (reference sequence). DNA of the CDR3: TGTGCCAGTAGTATAATACCGGGATACTTCAGCCAAGAGACCCAGTACTTC. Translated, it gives CASSIIPGYFSQETQYF.

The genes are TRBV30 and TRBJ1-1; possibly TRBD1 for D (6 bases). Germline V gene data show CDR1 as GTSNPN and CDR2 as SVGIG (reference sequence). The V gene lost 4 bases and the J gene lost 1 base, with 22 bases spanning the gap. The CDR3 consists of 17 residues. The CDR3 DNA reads TGTGCCTGGACCGGACAGTACGGAAGTGGAGGGAACACTGAAGCTTTCTTT. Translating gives CAWTGQYGSGGNTEAFF.

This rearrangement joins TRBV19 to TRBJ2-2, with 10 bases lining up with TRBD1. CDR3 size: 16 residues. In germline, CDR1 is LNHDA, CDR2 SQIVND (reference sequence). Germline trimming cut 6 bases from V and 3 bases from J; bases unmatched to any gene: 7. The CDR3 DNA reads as TGTGCCAGTAGCCCTGACAGGGGGCGGGACACCGGGGAGCTGTTTTTT. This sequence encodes CASSPDRGRDTGELFF. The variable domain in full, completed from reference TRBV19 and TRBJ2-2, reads DGGITQSPKYLFRKEGQNVTLSCEQNLNHDAMYWYRQDPGQGLRLIYYSQIVNDFQKGDIAEGYSVSREKKESFPLTVTSAQKNPTAFYLCASSPDRGRDTGELFFGEGSRLTVL.

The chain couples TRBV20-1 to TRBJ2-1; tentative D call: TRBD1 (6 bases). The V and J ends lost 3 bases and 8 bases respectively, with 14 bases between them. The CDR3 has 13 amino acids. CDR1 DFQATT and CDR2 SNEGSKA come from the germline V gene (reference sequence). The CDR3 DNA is TGCAGTGCTAGTCCCTTCAGGGGCGATGAGCAGTTCTTC. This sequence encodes CSASPFRGDEQFF.

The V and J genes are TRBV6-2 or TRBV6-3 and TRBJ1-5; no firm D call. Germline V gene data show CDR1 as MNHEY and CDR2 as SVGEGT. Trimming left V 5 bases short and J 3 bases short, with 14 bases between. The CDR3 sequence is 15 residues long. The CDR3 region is CASSTRGRLNQPQHF. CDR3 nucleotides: TGTGCCAGCAGTACCAGAGGGCGACTCAATCAGCCCCAGCATTTT.

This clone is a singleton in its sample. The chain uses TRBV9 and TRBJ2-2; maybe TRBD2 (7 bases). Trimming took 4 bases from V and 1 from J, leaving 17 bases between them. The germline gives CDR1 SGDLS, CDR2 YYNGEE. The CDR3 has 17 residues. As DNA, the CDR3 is TGTGCCAGCAGCCCTGGGGGGGCAGGACAGAACACCGGGGAGCTGTTTTTT. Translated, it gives CASSPGGAGQNTGELFF.

CDR3 loop: CAIRGTGINTGELFF. CDR3 coding DNA: TGTGCCATCAGAGGGACAGGGATAAACACCGGGGAGCTGTTTTTT. The chain uses TRBV10-3 and TRBJ2-2; 9 positions agree with TRBD1. CDR1 and CDR2 from the germline V gene are ENHRY and SYGVKD. V was clipped by 6 bases and J by 2 bases; unmatched bases: 4. This CDR3 is built from 15 residues.